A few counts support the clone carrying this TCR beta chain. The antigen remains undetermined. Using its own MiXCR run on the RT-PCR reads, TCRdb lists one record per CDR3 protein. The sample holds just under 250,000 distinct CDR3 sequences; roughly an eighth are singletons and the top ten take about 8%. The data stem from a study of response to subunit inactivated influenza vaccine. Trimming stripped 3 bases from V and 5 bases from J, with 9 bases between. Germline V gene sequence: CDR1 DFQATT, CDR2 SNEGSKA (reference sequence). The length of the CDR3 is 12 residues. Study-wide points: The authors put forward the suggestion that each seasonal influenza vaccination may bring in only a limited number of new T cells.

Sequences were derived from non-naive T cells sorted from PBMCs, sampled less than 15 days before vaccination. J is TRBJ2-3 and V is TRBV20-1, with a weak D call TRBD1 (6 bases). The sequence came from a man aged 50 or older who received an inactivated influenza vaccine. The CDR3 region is CSASSGVDTQYF. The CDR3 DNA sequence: TGCAGTGCTAGTTCAGGGGTAGATACGCAGTATTTT.